The source of this TCR beta chain is a study of Ad26.COV2.S vaccination and SARS-CoV-2 variants. The wider study: Ad26.COV2.S given intramuscularly, once or twice 56 days apart.

The data were produced by immunoSEQ multiplex PCR, yet TCRdb's version contains in-frame clones alone and is incomplete. The table has 330,000 or so clones, roughly 90% seen once. A single count supports this clone. V was shortened by 4 bases and J by 2 bases, with 17 bases between the two germline ends. Germline CDR1 is SGHDN and CDR2 is FVKESK. There are 17 residues in the CDR3. Treatment reported: roughly 19 received Ad26.COV2.S at low or high dose, single or two shots; about 5 received placebo; per-sample allocation not given. Samples analyzed were those drawn on day 63 after the first vaccine or placebo injection.

Sequenced here: peripheral blood, sampled in a trial of Ad26.COV2.S vaccine versus placebo. The rearrangement links TRBV14 to TRBJ1-4; D is ambiguous. The receptor was derived from a person aged 18-65 years who received the Ad26.COV2.S COVID-19 vaccine or a placebo. CDR3 residues: CASSPFPAGRTNEKLFF. Written as DNA, the CDR3 is TGTGCCAGCAGCCCGTTCCCGGCCGGGAGGACTAATGAAAAACTGTTTTTT.